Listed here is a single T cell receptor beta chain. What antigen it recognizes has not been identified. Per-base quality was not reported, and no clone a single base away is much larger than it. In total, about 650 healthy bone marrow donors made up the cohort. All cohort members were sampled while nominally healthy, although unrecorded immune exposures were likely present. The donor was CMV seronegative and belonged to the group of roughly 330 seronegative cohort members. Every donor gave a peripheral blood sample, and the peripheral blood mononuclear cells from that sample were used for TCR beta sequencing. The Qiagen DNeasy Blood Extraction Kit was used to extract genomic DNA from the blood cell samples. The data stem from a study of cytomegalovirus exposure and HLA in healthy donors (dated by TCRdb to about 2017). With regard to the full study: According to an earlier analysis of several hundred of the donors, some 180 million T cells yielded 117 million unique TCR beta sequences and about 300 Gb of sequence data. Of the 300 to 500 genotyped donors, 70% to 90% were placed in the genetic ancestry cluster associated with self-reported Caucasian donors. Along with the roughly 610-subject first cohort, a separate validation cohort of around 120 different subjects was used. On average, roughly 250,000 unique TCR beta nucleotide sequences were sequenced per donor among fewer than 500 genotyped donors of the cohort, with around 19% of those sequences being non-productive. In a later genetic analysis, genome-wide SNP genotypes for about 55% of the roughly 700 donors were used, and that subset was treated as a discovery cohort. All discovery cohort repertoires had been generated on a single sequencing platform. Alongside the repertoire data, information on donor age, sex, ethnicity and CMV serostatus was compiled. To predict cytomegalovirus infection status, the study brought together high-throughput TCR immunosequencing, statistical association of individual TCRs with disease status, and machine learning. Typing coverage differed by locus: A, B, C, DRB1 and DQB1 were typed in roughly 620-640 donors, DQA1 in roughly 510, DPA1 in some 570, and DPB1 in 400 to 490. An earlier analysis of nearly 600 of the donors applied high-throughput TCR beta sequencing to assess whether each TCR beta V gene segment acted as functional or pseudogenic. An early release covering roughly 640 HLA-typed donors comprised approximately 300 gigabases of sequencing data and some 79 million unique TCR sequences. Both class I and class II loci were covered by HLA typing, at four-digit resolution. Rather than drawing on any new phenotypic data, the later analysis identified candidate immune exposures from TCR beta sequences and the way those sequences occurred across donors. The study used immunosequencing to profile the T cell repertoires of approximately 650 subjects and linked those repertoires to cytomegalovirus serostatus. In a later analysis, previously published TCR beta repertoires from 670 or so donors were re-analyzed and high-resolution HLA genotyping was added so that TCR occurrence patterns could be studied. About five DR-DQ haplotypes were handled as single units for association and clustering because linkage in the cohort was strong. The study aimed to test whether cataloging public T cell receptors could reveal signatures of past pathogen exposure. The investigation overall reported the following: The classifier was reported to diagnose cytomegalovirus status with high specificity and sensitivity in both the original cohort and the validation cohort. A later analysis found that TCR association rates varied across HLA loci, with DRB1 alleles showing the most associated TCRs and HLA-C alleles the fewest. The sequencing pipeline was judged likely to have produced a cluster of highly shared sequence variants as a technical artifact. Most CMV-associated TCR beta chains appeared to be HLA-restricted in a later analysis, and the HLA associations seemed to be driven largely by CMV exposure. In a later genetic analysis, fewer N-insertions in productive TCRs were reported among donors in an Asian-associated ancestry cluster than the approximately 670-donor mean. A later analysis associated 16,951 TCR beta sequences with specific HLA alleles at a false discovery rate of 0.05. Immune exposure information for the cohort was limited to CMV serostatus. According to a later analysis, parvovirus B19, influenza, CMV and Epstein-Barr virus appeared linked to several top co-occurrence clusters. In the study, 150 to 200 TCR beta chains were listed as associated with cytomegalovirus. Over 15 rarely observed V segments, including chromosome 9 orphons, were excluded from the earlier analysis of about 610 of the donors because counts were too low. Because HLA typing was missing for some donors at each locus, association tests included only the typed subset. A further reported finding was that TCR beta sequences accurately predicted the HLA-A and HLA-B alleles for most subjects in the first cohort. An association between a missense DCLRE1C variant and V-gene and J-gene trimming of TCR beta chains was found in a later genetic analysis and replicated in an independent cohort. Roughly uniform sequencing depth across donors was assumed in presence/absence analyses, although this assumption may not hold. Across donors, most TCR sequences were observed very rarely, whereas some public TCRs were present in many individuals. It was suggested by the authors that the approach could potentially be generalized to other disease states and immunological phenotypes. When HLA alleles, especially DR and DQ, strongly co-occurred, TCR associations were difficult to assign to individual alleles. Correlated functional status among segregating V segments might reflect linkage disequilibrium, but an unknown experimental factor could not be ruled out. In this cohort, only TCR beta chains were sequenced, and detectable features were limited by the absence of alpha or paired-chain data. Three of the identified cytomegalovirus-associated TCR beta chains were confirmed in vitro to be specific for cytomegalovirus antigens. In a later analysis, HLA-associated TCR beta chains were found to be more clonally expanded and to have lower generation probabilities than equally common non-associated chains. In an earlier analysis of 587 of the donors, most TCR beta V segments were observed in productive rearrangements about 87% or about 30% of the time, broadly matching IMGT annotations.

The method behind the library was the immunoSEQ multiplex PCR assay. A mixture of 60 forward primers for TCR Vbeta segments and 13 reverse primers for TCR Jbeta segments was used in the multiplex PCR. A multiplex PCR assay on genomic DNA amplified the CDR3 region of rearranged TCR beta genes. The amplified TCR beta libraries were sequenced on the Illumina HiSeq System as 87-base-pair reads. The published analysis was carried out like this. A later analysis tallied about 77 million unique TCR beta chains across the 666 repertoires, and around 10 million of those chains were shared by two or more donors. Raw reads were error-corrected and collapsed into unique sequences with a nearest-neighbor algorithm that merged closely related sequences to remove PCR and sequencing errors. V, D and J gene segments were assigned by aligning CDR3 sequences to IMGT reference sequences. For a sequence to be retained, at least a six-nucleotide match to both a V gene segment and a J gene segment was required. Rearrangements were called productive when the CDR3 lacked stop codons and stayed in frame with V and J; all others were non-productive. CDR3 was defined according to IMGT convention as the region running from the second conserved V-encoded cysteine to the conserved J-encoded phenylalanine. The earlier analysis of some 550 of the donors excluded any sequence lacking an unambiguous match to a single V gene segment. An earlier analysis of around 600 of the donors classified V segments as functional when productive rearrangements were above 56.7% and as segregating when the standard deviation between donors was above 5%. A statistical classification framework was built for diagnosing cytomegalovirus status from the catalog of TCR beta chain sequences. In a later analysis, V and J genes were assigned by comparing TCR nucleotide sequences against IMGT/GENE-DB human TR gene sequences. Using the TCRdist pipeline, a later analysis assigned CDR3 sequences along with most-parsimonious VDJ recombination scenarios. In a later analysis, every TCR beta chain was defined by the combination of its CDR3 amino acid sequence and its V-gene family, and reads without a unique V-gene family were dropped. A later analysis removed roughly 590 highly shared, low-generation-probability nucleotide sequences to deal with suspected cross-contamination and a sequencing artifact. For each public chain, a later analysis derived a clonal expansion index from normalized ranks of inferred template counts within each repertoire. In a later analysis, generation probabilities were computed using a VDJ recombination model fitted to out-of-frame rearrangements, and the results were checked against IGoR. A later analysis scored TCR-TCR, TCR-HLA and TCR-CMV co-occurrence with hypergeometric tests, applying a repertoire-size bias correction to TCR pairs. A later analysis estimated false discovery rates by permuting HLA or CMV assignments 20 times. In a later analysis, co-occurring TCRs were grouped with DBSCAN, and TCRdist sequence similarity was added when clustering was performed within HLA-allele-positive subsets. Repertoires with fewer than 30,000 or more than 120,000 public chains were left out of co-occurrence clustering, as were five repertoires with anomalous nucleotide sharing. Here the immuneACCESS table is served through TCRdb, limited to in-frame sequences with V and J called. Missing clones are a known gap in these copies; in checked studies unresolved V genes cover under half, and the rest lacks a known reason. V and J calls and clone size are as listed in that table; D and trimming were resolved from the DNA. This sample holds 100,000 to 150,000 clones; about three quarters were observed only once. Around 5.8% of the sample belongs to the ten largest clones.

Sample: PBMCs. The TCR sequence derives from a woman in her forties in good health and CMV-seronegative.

The DNA is TGTGCCACCAGCAACCGGGACGGGAGCATTCAGTACTTC. It translates as CATSNRDGSIQYF. The sequence links TRBV15 to TRBJ2-4; tentative D gene TRBD2, with 6 bases matching. The CDR3 measures 13 amino acids from cysteine to phenylalanine. Only the CDR3 part of the read is kept: 39 bases, read in frame from the first base. Trimming takes 4 bases from V and 9 bases from J, and the germline ends sit 13 bases apart. CDR1 and CDR2 are read off the germline V gene (reference sequence) as LNHNV and YYDKDF.